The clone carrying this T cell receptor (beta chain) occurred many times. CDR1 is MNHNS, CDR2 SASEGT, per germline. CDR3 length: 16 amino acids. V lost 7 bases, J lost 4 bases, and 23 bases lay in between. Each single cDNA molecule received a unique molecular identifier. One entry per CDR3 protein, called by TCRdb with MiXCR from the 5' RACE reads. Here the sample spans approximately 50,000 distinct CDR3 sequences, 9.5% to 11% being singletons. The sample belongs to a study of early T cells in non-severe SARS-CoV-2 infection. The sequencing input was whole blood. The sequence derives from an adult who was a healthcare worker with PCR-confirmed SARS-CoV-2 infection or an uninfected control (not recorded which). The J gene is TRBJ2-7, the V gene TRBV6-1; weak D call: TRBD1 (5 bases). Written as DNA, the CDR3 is TGTGCCAGCACCTTGGAACAGGACCTCCTTGGTTACGAGCAGTACTTC. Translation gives CASTLEQDLLGYEQYF.